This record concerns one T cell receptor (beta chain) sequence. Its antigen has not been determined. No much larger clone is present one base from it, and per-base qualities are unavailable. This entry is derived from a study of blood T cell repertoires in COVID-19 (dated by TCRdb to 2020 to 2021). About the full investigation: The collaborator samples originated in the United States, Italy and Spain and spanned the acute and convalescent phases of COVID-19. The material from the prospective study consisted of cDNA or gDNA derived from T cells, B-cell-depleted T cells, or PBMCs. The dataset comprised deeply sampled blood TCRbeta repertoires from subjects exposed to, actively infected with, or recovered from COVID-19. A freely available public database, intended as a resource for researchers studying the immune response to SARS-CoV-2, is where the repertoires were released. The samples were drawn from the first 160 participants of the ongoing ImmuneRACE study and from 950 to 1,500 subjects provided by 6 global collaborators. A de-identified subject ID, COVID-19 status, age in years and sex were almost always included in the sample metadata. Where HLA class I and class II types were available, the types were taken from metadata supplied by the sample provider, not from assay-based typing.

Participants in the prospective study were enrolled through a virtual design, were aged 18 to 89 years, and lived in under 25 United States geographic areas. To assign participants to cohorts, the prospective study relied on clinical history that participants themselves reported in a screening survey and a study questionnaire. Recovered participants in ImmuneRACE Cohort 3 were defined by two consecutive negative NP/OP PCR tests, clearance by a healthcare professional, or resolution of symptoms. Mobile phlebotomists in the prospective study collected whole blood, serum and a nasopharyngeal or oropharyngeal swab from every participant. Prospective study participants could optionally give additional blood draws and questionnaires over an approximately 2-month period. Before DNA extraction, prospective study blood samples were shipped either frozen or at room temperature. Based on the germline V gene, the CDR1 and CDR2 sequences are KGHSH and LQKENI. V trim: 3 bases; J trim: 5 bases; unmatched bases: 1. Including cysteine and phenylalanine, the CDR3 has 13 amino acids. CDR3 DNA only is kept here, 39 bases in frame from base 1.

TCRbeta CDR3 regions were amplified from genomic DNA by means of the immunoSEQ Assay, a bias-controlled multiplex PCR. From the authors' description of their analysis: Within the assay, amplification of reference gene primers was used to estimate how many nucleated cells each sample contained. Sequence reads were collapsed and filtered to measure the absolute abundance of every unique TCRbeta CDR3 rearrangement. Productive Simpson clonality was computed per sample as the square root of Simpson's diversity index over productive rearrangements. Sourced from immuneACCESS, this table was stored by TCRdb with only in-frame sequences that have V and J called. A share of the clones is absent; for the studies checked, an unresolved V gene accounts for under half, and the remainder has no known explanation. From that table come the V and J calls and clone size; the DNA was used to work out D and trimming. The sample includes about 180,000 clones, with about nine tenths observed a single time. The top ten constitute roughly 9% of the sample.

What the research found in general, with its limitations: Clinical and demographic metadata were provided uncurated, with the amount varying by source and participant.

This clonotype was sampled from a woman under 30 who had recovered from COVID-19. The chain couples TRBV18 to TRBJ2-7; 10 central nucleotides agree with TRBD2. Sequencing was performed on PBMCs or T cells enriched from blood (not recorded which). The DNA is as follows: TGTGCCAGCTCACCCGGGACTAGCGACGAGCAGTACTTC. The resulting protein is CASSPGTSDEQYF. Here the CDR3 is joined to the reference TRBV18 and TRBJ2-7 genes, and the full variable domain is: NAGVMQNPRHLVRRRGQEARLRCSPMKGHSHVYWYRQLPEEGLKFMVYLQKENIIDESGMPKERFSAEFPKEGPSILRIQQVVRGDSAAYFCASSPGTSDEQYFGPGTRLTVT.